Following are 18 T cell receptor beta chains from one sample sequenced in a study of blood T cell repertoires in COVID-19. Sequencing was performed with immunoSEQ multiplex PCR; in TCRdb, only in-frame clones are kept and a portion is missing. Of about 500,000 clones in the sample, about nine tenths were seen once. Sequences were obtained from PBMCs or T cells enriched from blood (not recorded which). The receptors shown here come from a woman younger than 30 who had recovered from COVID-19.

V and J are TRBV30 and TRBJ1-3, with D tentatively TRBD1 (5 bases). V lost 7 bases to trimming and J lost 3 bases, with 13 bases between them. Germline V lookup: CDR1 GTSNPN, CDR2 SVGIG (reference sequence). This CDR3 spans 13 amino acids. CDR3 bases: TGTGCCTTTGGGGGGGGAATTGGAAACACCATATATTTT. Its protein product is CAFGGGIGNTIYF. Combining the CDR3 with reference TRBV30 and TRBJ1-3 gives the whole variable domain SQTIHQWPATLVQPVGSPLSLECTVEGTSNPNLYWYRQAAGRGLQLLFYSVGIGQISSEVPQNLSASRPQDRQFILSSKKLLLSDSGFYLCAFGGGIGNTIYFGEGSWLTVV.

V usage is TRBV5-1 and J usage is TRBJ2-7, with D uncertain. This CDR3 has 14 amino acids. V was cut by 0 bases and J by 3 bases, with 10 bases left in between. CDR1 is SGHRS and CDR2 is YFSETQ in the germline V gene. The CDR3 bases are TGCGCCAGCAGCTTGGAACTATCAGACTACGAGCAGTACTTC. Translated, it gives CASSLELSDYEQYF.

The chain has TRBV28 and TRBJ1-3, with D possibly TRBD1 on 5 matching bases. The germline V gene has CDR1 MDHEN and CDR2 SYDVKM. V dropped 4 bases and J dropped 0 bases, with 10 bases sitting between them. This CDR3 comprises 15 residues. In nucleotides, the CDR3 is TGTGCCAGCAGTTCCCAGGGCCGCTCTGGAAACACCATATATTTT. Its protein product is CASSSQGRSGNTIYF.

The chain links TRBV12-3 or TRBV12-4 to TRBJ1-5; possibly TRBD1 for D (5 bases). Trimming took off 6 bases at V and 7 bases at J, with 13 bases between the two ends. CDR3 length equals 13 residues. CDR3 amino acids: CASRAGFRQPQHF. The CDR3 DNA sequence: TGTGCCAGCAGAGCAGGGTTCAGACAGCCCCAGCATTTT.

The chain recombines TRBV7-9 with TRBJ1-2, with 7 bases identical to TRBD1. The J segment lost 1 base and the V segment lost 1 base, leaving 3 bases of the junction unmatched. Per the germline V gene, CDR1 is SEHNR and CDR2 is FQNEAQ (reference sequence). This CDR3 has 15 amino acids. CDR3 in amino acids: CASSLVGQVNYGYTF. CDR3 DNA: TGTGCCAGCAGCTTAGTAGGACAGGTTAACTATGGCTACACCTTC.

The J gene is TRBJ2-7, the V gene TRBV9, with a possible D match to TRBD1 (6 bases). The CDR3 runs to 15 residues. Germline V gene lookup returns CDR1 SGDLS and CDR2 YYNGEE. V lost 4 bases, J lost 2 bases, and 16 bases lay in between. The CDR3 DNA sequence: TGTGCCAGCAGCCAAAGGGCACAGGGCCCCTACGAGCAGTACTTC. It translates to CASSQRAQGPYEQYF.

The chain combines TRBV7-9 with TRBJ1-1; 9 bases agree with TRBD1. Trimming removed 2 bases from V and 7 bases from J; junction bases left unmatched: 8. Looked up from germline, CDR1 is SEHNR and CDR2 is FQNEAQ (reference sequence). The CDR3 sequence is 15 residues long. As DNA, the CDR3 is TGTGCCAGCAGCTTACGACAGGGGGGGTATGGTGAAGCTTTCTTT. It codes for CASSLRQGGYGEAFF.

CDR3 sequence (DNA): TGTGCCAGCAGCTCCCCGACAGCGACCTACGAGCAGTACTTC. It translates to CASSSPTATYEQYF. J is TRBJ2-7 and V is TRBV7-2, with D possibly being TRBD1 (5 bases). V was cut by 4 bases and J by 2 bases, with 12 bases left in between. Germline lookup yields CDR1 SGHTA and CDR2 FQGNSA. This CDR3 is built from 14 residues.

CDR3 loop: CAGTREFHGYTF. DNA for the CDR3: TGTGCCGGGACCAGGGAATTTCATGGCTACACCTTC. This sequence joins TRBV30 and TRBJ1-2, with D perhaps matching TRBD1 (5 bases). The germline V gene has CDR1 GTSNPN and CDR2 SVGIG (reference sequence). Trimming left V 8 bases short and J 6 bases short, with 16 bases between. The CDR3 spans 12 residues. The complete variable domain, with remaining parts taken from reference TRBV30 and TRBJ1-2, reads SQTIHQWPATLVQPVGSPLSLECTVEGTSNPNLYWYRQAAGRGLQLLFYSVGIGQISSEVPQNLSASRPQDRQFILSSKKLLLSDSGFYLCAGTREFHGYTFGSGTRLTVV.

The chain is built from TRBV7-9 and TRBJ1-1, with TRBD1 matching 8 bases. The CDR3 loop spans 15 amino acids. J lost 5 bases, V lost 2 bases, and 7 bases had no gene match. The germline CDR1 and CDR2 sequences are SEHNR and FQNEAQ (reference sequence). The CDR3 protein is CASSLLGQEGTEAFF. CDR3 DNA sequence: TGTGCCAGCAGCTTATTGGGACAGGAGGGGACTGAAGCTTTCTTT.

The chain has TRBV28 and TRBJ2-3; D might be TRBD1 (5 bases). V dropped 6 bases and J dropped 4 bases, with 20 bases sitting between them. CDR3 size: 16 residues. The germline V gene has CDR1 MDHEN and CDR2 SYDVKM. The CDR3 loop is CASSPGGAEYADTQYF. The CDR3 bases are TGTGCCAGCAGCCCGGGTGGGGCAGAGTACGCAGATACGCAGTATTTT. The entire variable domain, with the rest obtained from reference TRBV28 and TRBJ2-3, is as follows: DVKVTQSSRYLVKRTGEKVFLECVQDMDHENMFWYRQDPGLGLRLIYFSYDVKMKEKGDIPEGYSVSREKKERFSLILESASTNQTSMYLCASSPGGAEYADTQYFGPGTRLTVL.

The chain recombines TRBV2 with TRBJ1-5; 8 bases are a match to TRBD1. In germline, CDR1 is SNHLY, CDR2 FYNNEI. The CDR3 is 14 amino acids. V trimming: 7 bases; J trimming: 1 base; junction bases outside the gene matches: 3. CDR3 DNA: TGTGCCAGCACCCGGACAGGGAGCAATCAGCCCCAGCATTTT. Protein product: CASTRTGSNQPQHF.

The chain carries TRBV7-3 and TRBJ2-3; 11 positions agree with TRBD2. This CDR3 has 15 residues. J gave up 2 bases and V 4 bases, and 2 bases lay outside the gene matches. Germline V lookup: CDR1 SGHTA, CDR2 FQGTGA. CDR3 in DNA: TGTGCCAGCAGCTATAGCGGGGGGGACACAGATACGCAGTATTTT. Amino acid sequence: CASSYSGGDTDTQYF.

The chain combines TRBV12-3 or TRBV12-4 with TRBJ2-7, with TRBD1 identical over 7 bases. V shed 4 bases and J 3 bases; nucleotides not matched to a gene: 3. The CDR3 sequence is 13 residues long. Here the CDR3 reads CASSWGQSYEQYF. The CDR3, as DNA: TGTGCCAGCAGTTGGGGACAGAGCTACGAGCAGTACTTC.

J is TRBJ2-7 and V is TRBV6-5, with a possible D match to TRBD2 (7 bases). From germline, CDR1 is MNHEY and CDR2 SVGAGI. Trimming took off 4 bases at V and 4 bases at J, with 14 bases between the two ends. The CDR3 has 14 residues. DNA for the CDR3: TGTGCCAGCAGTTGGGGGGGCGAAGGTTACGAGCAGTACTTC. It encodes CASSWGGEGYEQYF.

The chain combines TRBV6-5 with TRBJ2-3; D not resolved. This CDR3 has 13 residues. The germline gives CDR1 MNHEY, CDR2 SVGAGI. Deletions cut 7 bases from V and 4 bases from J, with 12 bases between. The CDR3 reads CASTTNAADTQYF. The DNA of the CDR3 is TGTGCCAGCACCACTAATGCAGCAGATACGCAGTATTTT.

This clone has a single count. The chain joins TRBV28 to TRBJ2-5, with 8 bases aligning to TRBD1. CDR1 MDHEN and CDR2 SYDVKM come from the germline V gene. This CDR3 contains 14 residues. The trim removed 6 bases at V and 5 bases at J, leaving 8 bases unmatched. The CDR3 is CASSPQGVGETQYF. CDR3 coding DNA: TGTGCCAGCAGCCCACAGGGGGTCGGGGAGACCCAGTACTTC.

This chain joins TRBV7-2 and TRBJ1-2; 9 bases align to TRBD1. Germline lookup yields CDR1 SGHTA and CDR2 FQGNSA. V lost 1 base, J lost 2 bases, and 8 bases stayed unmatched. The CDR3 totals 17 residues. CDR3 coding DNA: TGTGCCAGCAGCTTAGAAGGGGGGGACAGGGTCAACTATGGCTACACCTTC. Protein product: CASSLEGGDRVNYGYTF. The full variable domain, with the rest looked up from reference TRBV7-2 and TRBJ1-2, is GAGVSQSPSNKVTEKGKDVELRCDPISGHTALYWYRQSLGQGLEFLIYFQGNSAPDKSGLPSDRFSAERTGGSVSTLTIQRTQQEDSAVYLCASSLEGGDRVNYGYTFGSGTRLTVV.